This passage covers 4 T cell receptor beta chains from one sample sequenced in a study of cytomegalovirus exposure and HLA in healthy donors. Both 60 Vbeta primers and 13 Jbeta primers went into the PCR. Clones were sequenced by immunoSEQ multiplex PCR, and TCRdb holds only the in-frame ones, with some missing. The sample consists of approximately 130,000 clones, around 84% of them appearing once. Sequenced material: PBMCs. The receptor set was obtained from a man between 18 and 29 years old in good health and CMV-seronegative.

The genes are TRBV19 and TRBJ2-2; 9 bases fit TRBD1. This CDR3 contains 16 residues. The trim removed 6 bases at V and 2 bases at J, leaving 7 bases unmatched. CDR1 and CDR2 from the germline V gene are LNHDA and SQIVND (reference sequence). CDR3 DNA sequence: TGTGCCAGTAGCCCCACAGGGGGCGCTAACACCGGGGAGCTGTTTTTT. It yields the protein CASSPTGGANTGELFF.

The chain recombines TRBV9 with TRBJ2-7; D is possibly TRBD2 (5 bases). V lost 0 bases to trimming and J lost 3 bases, with 16 bases between them. Per germline, CDR1 SGDLS and CDR2 YYNGEE. The CDR3 runs 16 residues. The CDR3 DNA reads as TGTGCCAGCAGCGTAGAGGGAAGGGTAGCGATCTACGAGCAGTACTTC. It translates to CASSVEGRVAIYEQYF.

This chain connects TRBV6-6 to TRBJ2-5; 10 bases match TRBD2. Per the germline V gene, CDR1 is MNHNY and CDR2 is SVGAGI (reference sequence). The trim removed 6 bases at V and 0 bases at J, leaving 4 bases unmatched. The CDR3 length is 15 residues. The CDR3 nucleotides are TGTGCCAGCAGCTCTAGCGGGGGAAACCAAGAGACCCAGTACTTC. Translated, it gives CASSSSGGNQETQYF.

The V call is TRBV5-1, the J call TRBJ2-5; D gene uncertain. In germline, CDR1 is SGHRS, CDR2 YFSETQ. This CDR3 has 14 amino acids. Trimming cost V 0 bases and J 4 bases, with 10 bases left between them. As DNA, the CDR3 is TGCGCCAGCAGCTTGGCCGCGTCACGAGAGACCCAGTACTTC. As protein: CASSLAASRETQYF.